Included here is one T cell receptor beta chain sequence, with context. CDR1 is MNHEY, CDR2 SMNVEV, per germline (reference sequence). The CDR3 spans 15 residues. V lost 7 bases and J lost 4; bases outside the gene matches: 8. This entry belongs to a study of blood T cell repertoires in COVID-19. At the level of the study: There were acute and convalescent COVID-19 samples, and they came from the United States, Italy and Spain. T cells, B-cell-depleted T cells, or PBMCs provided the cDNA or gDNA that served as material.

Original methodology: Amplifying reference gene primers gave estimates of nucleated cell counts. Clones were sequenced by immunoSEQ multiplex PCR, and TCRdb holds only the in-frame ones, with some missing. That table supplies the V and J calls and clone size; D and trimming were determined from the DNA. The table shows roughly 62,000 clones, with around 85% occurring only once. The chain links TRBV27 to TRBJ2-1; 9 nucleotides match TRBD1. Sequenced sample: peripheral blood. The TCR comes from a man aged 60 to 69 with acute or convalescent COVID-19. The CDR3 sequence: CASKTWGQGYNEQFF. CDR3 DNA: TGTGCCAGCAAAACCTGGGGACAGGGATACAATGAGCAGTTCTTC.